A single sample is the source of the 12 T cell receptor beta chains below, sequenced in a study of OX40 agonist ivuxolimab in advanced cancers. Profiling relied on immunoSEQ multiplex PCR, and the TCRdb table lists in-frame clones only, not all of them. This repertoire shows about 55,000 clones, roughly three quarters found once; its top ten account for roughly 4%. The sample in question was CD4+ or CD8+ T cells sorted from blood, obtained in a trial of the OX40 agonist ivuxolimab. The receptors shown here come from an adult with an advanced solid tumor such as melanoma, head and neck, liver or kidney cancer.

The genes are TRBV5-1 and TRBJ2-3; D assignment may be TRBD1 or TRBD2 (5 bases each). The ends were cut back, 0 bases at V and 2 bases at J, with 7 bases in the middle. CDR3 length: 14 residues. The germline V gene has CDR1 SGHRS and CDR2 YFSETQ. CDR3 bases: TGCGCCAGCAGCTTGGCCGGGACCACAGATACGCAGTATTTT. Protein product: CASSLAGTTDTQYF.

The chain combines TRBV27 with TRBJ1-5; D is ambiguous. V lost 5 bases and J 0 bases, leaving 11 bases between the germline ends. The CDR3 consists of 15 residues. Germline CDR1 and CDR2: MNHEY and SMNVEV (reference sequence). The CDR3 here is CASSIRTASNQPQHF. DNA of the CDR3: TGTGCCAGCAGTATCCGGACGGCTAGCAATCAGCCCCAGCATTTT.

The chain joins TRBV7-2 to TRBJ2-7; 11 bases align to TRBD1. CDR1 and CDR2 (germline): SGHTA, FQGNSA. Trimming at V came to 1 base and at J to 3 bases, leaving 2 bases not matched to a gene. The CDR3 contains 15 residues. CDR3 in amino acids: CASSLGGQGVYEQYF. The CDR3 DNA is TGTGCCAGCAGCTTAGGGGGACAGGGGGTCTACGAGCAGTACTTC.

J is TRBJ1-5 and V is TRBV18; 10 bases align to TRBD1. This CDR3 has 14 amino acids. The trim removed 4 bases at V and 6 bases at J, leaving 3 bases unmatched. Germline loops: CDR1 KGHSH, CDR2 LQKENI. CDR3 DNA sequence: TGTGCCAGCTCACGACAGGGGGCAGGTCAGCCCCAGCATTTT. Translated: CASSRQGAGQPQHF.

Written as DNA, the CDR3 is TGTGCCATCAGAGCCGAGGGGGAGACCCAGTACTTC. Translation gives CAIRAEGETQYF. The V and J genes are TRBV10-3 and TRBJ2-5; D may match TRBD1 or TRBD2 (5 bases each). Trimming pared 6 bases from V and 5 bases from J, leaving 10 bases between. Germline loops: CDR1 ENHRY, CDR2 SYGVKD. The CDR3 has 12 amino acids.

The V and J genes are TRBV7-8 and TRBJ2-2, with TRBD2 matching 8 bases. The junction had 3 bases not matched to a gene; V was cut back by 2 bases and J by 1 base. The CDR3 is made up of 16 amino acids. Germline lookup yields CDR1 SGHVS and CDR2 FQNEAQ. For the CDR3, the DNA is TGTGCCAGCAGCTTAAGAGCGGGAGTGAACACCGGGGAGCTGTTTTTT. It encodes CASSLRAGVNTGELFF.

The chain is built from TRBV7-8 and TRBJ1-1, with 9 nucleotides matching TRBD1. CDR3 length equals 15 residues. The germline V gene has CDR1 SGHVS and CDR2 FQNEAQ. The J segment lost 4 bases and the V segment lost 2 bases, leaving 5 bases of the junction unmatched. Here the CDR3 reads CASSLRGGQGTEAFF. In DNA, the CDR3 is TGTGCCAGCAGCTTAAGGGGGGGACAGGGCACTGAAGCTTTCTTT.

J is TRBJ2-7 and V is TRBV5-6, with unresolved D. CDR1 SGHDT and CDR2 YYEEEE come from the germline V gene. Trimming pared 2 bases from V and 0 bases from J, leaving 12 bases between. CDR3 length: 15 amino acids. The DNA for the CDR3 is TGTGCCAGCAGCTTTCTCCCTGCGAGCTCCTACGAGCAGTACTTC. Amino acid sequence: CASSFLPASSYEQYF.

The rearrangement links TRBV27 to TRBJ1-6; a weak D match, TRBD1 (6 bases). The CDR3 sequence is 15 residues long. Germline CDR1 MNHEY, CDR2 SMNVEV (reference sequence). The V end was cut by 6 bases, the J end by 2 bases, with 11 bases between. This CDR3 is CASRTGTTYNSPLHF. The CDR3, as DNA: TGTGCCAGCAGAACCGGGACAACCTATAATTCACCCCTCCACTTT.

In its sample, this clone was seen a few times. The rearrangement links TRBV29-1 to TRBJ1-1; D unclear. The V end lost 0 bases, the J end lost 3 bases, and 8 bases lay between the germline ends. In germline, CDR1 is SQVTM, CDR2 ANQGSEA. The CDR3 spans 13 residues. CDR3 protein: CSVEEPRDTEAFF. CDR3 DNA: TGCAGCGTTGAAGAACCACGGGACACTGAAGCTTTCTTT.

The CDR3 is CASSATLNTEAFF. CDR3 nucleotides: TGTGCCAGCAGCGCGACATTGAACACTGAAGCTTTCTTT. The chain combines TRBV14 with TRBJ1-1, with no clear D. Germline CDR1 is SGHDN and CDR2 is FVKESK. The CDR3 extends over 13 amino acids. Trimming left V 5 bases short and J 0 bases short, with 7 bases between.

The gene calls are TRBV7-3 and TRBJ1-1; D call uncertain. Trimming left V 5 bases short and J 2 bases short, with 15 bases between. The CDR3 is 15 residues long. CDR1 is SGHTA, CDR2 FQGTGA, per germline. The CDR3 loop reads CASSPHGLSNTEAFF. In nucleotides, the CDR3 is TGTGCCAGCAGCCCTCATGGCCTTTCCAACACTGAAGCTTTCTTT.